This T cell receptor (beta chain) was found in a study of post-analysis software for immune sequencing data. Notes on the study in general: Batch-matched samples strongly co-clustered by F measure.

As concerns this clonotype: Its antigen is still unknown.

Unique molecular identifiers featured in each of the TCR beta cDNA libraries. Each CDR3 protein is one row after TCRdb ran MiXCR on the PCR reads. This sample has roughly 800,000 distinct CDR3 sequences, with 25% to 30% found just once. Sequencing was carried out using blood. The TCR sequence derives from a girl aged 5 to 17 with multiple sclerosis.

The CDR3 DNA sequence: TGTGCCACCAGCAGAGATGTGGCGGGGAATGAGCAGTTCTTC. It codes for CATSRDVAGNEQFF. V gene TRBV15 combines with J gene TRBJ2-1; a weak D match, TRBD2 (6 bases). V lost 0 bases and J lost 7, with 10 bases in between. This CDR3 comprises 14 residues. The germline V gene has CDR1 LNHNV and CDR2 YYDKDF (reference sequence).